These 17 T cell receptor beta chains share one sample of origin, sequenced in a study of shared clonotypes between healthy human individuals (TCRdb year 2020). The library was prepared using the immunoSEQ multiplex PCR assay. TCRdb stores this immuneACCESS table with in-frame sequences only. Part of the clones is absent; in the studies checked, under half of the shortfall reflects unresolved V genes, and no reason is known for the rest. The sample table shows about half a million clones, and around 74% are seen once. The top ten clones comprise 10% to 15% of the sample. Specimen: PBMCs. The receptor source for this set is a woman aged 35 to 49 in good health. Some clones in this sample may be carry-over from other donors' samples.

In regard to this clone: Other DNA sequences in the same sample also yield this CDR3. This sequence joins TRBV6-5 and TRBJ2-7, with 7 bases identical to TRBD1. The CDR3 has 13 amino acids. J lost 1 base, V lost 5 bases, and 2 bases had no gene match. In germline, CDR1 is MNHEY, CDR2 SVGAGI. The chain's CDR3 is CASSRGPSYEQYF. The CDR3 DNA sequence: TGTGCCAGCAGTAGGGGGCCATCCTACGAGCAGTACTTC.

The V gene is TRBV6-1, the J gene TRBJ1-3; 8 nucleotides align to TRBD1. The J segment lost 4 bases and the V segment lost 7 bases, leaving 6 bases of the junction unmatched. CDR1 MNHNS and CDR2 SASEGT come from the germline V gene. The CDR3 is 14 amino acids. The CDR3 bases are TGTGCCAGCACCAAGGACAGGGCGGGAAACACCATATATTTT. It specifies CASTKDRAGNTIYF.

As to this clone: The identical CDR3 is also encoded by other nucleotide sequences in the sample. The chain recombines TRBV4-1 with TRBJ2-3; D possibly corresponds to TRBD2 (6 bases). The V end lost 0 bases, the J end lost 0 bases, and 10 bases lay between the germline ends. The germline V gene encodes CDR1 MGHRA and CDR2 YSYEKL. This CDR3 region has 16 residues. The CDR3 nucleotides are TGCGCCAGCAGCCAAGATGGGAGGACTAGCACAGATACGCAGTATTTT. This sequence encodes CASSQDGRTSTDTQYF.

The chain links TRBV18 to TRBJ2-5, with TRBD1 as a possible D gene (5 bases). Germline V gene lookup returns CDR1 KGHSH and CDR2 LQKENI. There are 12 residues in the CDR3. Trimming took off 6 bases at V and 1 base at J, with 6 bases between the two ends. The CDR3 bases are TGTGCCAGCTCCAGGGTCCAAGAGACCCAGTACTTC. Its translation: CASSRVQETQYF. Full variable domain (outside the CDR3, taken from reference TRBV18 and TRBJ2-5): NAGVMQNPRHLVRRRGQEARLRCSPMKGHSHVYWYRQLPEEGLKFMVYLQKENIIDESGMPKERFSAEFPKEGPSILRIQQVVRGDSAAYFCASSRVQETQYFGPGTRLLVL.

The chain joins TRBV7-9 to TRBJ2-7; D may correspond to TRBD1 or TRBD2 (5 bases each). The CDR3 loop spans 12 amino acids. Germline CDR1 SEHNR, CDR2 FQNEAQ (reference sequence). V lost 5 bases and J 7 bases, leaving 12 bases between the germline ends. Written as DNA, the CDR3 is TGTGCCAGCAGCCCCGGGGCTGGAGAGCAGTACTTC. Its protein product is CASSPGAGEQYF.

This clone came up once. The CDR3 DNA reads TGTGCCAGTAGTATACTAGCGGGAGCAACCGGGGAGCTGTTTTTT. Translating gives CASSILAGATGELFF. The rearrangement joins TRBV19 to TRBJ2-2, with TRBD2 identical over 10 bases. The CDR3 has 15 residues. Per the germline V gene, CDR1 is LNHDA and CDR2 is SQIVND (reference sequence). J was trimmed by 5 bases and V by 2 bases; bases with no gene match: 2.

The chain joins TRBV19 to TRBJ2-2, with D perhaps given as TRBD1 or TRBD2 (6 bases each). V was pared by 5 bases and J by 7 bases, with 23 bases between. CDR3 size: 17 residues. Germline values: CDR1 LNHDA, CDR2 SQIVND (reference sequence). The CDR3 reads CASSGGAGLVPIGELFF. The CDR3 coding sequence is TGTGCCAGTAGTGGGGGCGCGGGGCTGGTTCCGATCGGGGAGCTGTTTTTT.

This clone was seen once. The chain recombines TRBV9 with TRBJ2-3; TRBD2 agrees at 7 bases. The CDR3 contains 17 residues. With 3 bases clipped from V and 1 base from J, the junction kept 11 bases outside the gene matches. The germline V gene encodes CDR1 SGDLS and CDR2 YYNGEE. The CDR3 region has the DNA TGTGCCAGCAGCGCCACCCCCCGGGACTACCGCACAGATACGCAGTATTTT. It is translated as CASSATPRDYRTDTQYF.

The J gene is TRBJ1-5, the V gene TRBV10-3, with 10 nucleotides matching TRBD1. The germline gives CDR1 ENHRY, CDR2 SYGVKD. This CDR3 spans 15 amino acids. V dropped 2 bases and J dropped 4; count of bases not matched to a gene: 2. The CDR3 is CAISERTGGNQPQHF. The CDR3 bases are TGTGCCATCAGTGAGCGGACAGGGGGGAATCAGCCCCAGCATTTT.

The chain employs TRBV4-1 and TRBJ2-1; TRBD2 agrees at 16 bases. Germline V gene data show CDR1 as MGHRA and CDR2 as YSYEKL. This CDR3 has 15 amino acids. With V trimmed by 1 base and J by 15 bases, 6 bases remained unmatched. The CDR3 protein is CASSQVGTSGRALFF. The DNA for the CDR3 is TGCGCCAGCAGCCAAGTGGGGACTAGCGGGAGGGCTTTGTTCTTC.

This chain joins TRBV18 and TRBJ2-2; D remains ambiguous. Germline CDR1 reads KGHSH; CDR2 reads LQKENI. The germline V and J ends were trimmed by 2 bases and 5 bases, with 12 bases remaining between them. The CDR3 consists of 15 residues. The CDR3: CASSPTLDWTGELFF. In DNA, the CDR3 is TGTGCCAGCTCACCAACGTTGGATTGGACCGGGGAGCTGTTTTTT. Full variable domain (outside the CDR3, taken from reference TRBV18 and TRBJ2-2): NAGVMQNPRHLVRRRGQEARLRCSPMKGHSHVYWYRQLPEEGLKFMVYLQKENIIDESGMPKERFSAEFPKEGPSILRIQQVVRGDSAAYFCASSPTLDWTGELFFGEGSRLTVL.

J is TRBJ1-2 and V is TRBV5-6; D not resolved. Per the germline V gene, CDR1 is SGHDT and CDR2 is YYEEEE. Trimming removed 0 bases at V and 6 bases at J, with 21 bases between. The CDR3 loop spans 17 amino acids. The CDR3 is CASSLELAAGSKDGYTF. The CDR3 nucleotides are TGTGCCAGCAGCTTGGAGTTGGCAGCGGGGTCGAAAGATGGCTACACCTTC.

The CDR3 sequence: CASSSFLAKNIQYF. The CDR3 DNA reads TGTGCCAGCAGCTCCTTCCTAGCCAAAAACATTCAGTACTTC. The chain uses TRBV13 and TRBJ2-4; D ambiguous. The CDR3 totals 14 residues. Trimming shortened V by 4 bases and J by 0 bases, and 7 bases separated the two germline ends. Germline V gene data show CDR1 as PRHDT and CDR2 as FYEKMQ (reference sequence).

This clone was observed once. The CDR3 nucleotides are TGCAGCGTTGAAGATATAGGGGGCTTTGGCTACACCTTC. Translated, it gives CSVEDIGGFGYTF. This chain links TRBV29-1 with TRBJ1-2, with 7 bases identical to TRBD1. V was clipped by 0 bases and J by 7 bases; unmatched bases: 5. The V gene's germline CDR1 is SQVTM and CDR2 ANQGSEA. This CDR3 is built from 13 residues.

This chain links TRBV21-1 with TRBJ2-1. TRBV21-1 is noted as a pseudogene. The CDR3 loop spans 12 amino acids. The CDR3 bases are TGTGCCAGATTACCCAATTACAATGAGCAGTTCTTC. Translation: CARLPNYNEQFF.

CDR3 bases: TGTGCCAGCAGGCGGGACCGGAACAATCAGCCCCAGCATTTT. Residues: CASRRDRNNQPQHF. The chain combines TRBV6-5 with TRBJ1-5; a possible D gene is TRBD1 (5 bases). The germline V gene encodes CDR1 MNHEY and CDR2 SVGAGI. With 6 bases removed from V and 3 bases from J, the gap between germline ends came to 12 bases. The CDR3 spans 14 residues.

The V gene is TRBV7-2, the J gene TRBJ2-6, with 7 bases lining up with TRBD2. Trimming took 5 bases from V and 2 from J; bases not matched to a gene: 9. Germline CDR1 is SGHTA and CDR2 is FQGNSA. The CDR3 length is 17 residues. The CDR3 DNA follows: TGTGCCAGCAGCCCCTGGTATGGGGGGGCTGGGGCCAACGTCCTGACTTTC. Protein product: CASSPWYGGAGANVLTF.